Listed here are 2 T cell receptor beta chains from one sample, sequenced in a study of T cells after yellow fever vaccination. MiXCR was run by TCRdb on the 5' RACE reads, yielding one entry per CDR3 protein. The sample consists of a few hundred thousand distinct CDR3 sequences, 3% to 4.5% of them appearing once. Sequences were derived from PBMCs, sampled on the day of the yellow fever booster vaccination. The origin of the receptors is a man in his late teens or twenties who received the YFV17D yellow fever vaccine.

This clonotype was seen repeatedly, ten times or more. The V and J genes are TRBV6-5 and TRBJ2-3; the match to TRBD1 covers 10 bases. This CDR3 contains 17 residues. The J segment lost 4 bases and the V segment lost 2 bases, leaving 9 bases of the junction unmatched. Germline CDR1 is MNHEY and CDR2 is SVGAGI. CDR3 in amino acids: CASSYGTGQGTADTQYF. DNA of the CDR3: TGTGCCAGCAGTTACGGGACGGGACAGGGGACCGCAGATACGCAGTATTTT.

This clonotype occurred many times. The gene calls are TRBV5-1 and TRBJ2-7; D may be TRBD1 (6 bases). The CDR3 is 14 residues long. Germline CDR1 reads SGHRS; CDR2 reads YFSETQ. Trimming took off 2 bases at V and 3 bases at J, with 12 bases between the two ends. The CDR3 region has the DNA TGCGCCAGCAGCTTTGGGGGACAACTCTACGAGCAGTACTTC. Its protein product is CASSFGGQLYEQYF. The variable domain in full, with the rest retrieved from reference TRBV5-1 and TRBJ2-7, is KAGVTQTPRYLIKTRGQQVTLSCSPISGHRSVSWYQQTPGQGLQFLFEYFSETQRNKGNFPGRFSGRQFSNSRSEMNVSTLELGDSALYLCASSFGGQLYEQYFGPGTRLTVT.